This T cell receptor beta chain derives from a study of blood T cell repertoires in COVID-19. Germline values: CDR1 SNHLY, CDR2 FYNNEI. This CDR3 has 10 residues. Between the trimmed V and J ends, which lost 9 bases and 10 bases, there was a span of 12 bases. This clone qualifies as medium-sized. TCRdb keeps only in-frame clones here, not all; method: immunoSEQ multiplex PCR. The sample contains nearly 100,000 clones, 70% to 85% of which appear only once. This sequence originates from a man between 70 and 80 years old with acute or convalescent COVID-19. Sequenced input: peripheral blood. This chain connects TRBV2 to TRBJ1-1; D is unresolved. The DNA for the CDR3 is TGTGCCAGAGACAAGGCGGGAGCTTTCTTT. It translates to CARDKAGAFF.